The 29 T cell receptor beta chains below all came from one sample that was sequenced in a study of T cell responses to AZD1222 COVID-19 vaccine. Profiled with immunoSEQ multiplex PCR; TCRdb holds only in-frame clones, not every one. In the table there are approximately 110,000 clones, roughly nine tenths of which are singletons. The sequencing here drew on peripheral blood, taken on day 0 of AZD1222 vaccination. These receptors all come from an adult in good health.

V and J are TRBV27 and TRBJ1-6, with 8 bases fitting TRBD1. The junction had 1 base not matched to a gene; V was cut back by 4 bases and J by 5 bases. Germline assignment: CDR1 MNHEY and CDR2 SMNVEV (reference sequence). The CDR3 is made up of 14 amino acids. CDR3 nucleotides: TGTGCCAGCAGTTGGACAGGGAATAATTCACCCCTCCACTTT. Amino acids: CASSWTGNNSPLHF.

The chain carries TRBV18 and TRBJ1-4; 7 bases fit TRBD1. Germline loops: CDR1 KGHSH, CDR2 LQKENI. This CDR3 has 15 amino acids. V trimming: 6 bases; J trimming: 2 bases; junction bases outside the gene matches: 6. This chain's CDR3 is CASSHAGGTNEKLFF. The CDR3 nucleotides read TGTGCCAGCTCTCACGCAGGGGGTACTAATGAAAAACTGTTTTTT. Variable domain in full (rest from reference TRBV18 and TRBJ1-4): NAGVMQNPRHLVRRRGQEARLRCSPMKGHSHVYWYRQLPEEGLKFMVYLQKENIIDESGMPKERFSAEFPKEGPSILRIQQVVRGDSAAYFCASSHAGGTNEKLFFGSGTQLSVL.

The CDR3 protein is CASSLIPSDTIYF. Written as DNA, the CDR3 is TGCGCCAGCAGCTTAATCCCCTCGGACACCATATATTTT. V gene TRBV5-1 combines with J gene TRBJ1-3; D unclear. Germline loops: CDR1 SGHRS, CDR2 YFSETQ. V lost 2 bases and J 8 bases, leaving 11 bases between the germline ends. The CDR3 length is 13 residues. The whole variable domain, remainder taken from reference TRBV5-1 and TRBJ1-3, is KAGVTQTPRYLIKTRGQQVTLSCSPISGHRSVSWYQQTPGQGLQFLFEYFSETQRNKGNFPGRFSGRQFSNSRSEMNVSTLELGDSALYLCASSLIPSDTIYFGEGSWLTVV.

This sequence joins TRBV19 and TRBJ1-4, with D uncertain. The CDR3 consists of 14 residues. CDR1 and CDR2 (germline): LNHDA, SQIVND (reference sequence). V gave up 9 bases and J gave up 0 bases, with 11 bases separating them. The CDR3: CASSSPATNEKLFF. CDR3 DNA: TGTGCCAGCTCTTCCCCCGCAACTAATGAAAAACTGTTTTTT. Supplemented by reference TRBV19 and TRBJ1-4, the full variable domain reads DGGITQSPKYLFRKEGQNVTLSCEQNLNHDAMYWYRQDPGQGLRLIYYSQIVNDFQKGDIAEGYSVSREKKESFPLTVTSAQKNPTAFYLCASSSPATNEKLFFGSGTQLSVL.

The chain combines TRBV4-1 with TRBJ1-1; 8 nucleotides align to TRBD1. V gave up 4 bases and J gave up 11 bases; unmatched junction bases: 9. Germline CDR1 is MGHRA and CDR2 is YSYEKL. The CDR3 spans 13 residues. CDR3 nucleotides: TGCGCCAGCAGCCCAGGGCAGGGGGCGTCGGCTTTCTTT. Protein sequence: CASSPGQGASAFF.

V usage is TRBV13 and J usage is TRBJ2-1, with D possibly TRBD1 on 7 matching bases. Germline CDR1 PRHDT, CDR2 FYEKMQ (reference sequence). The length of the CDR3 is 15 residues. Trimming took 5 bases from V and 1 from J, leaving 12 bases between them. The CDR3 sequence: CASSIQGRSYNEQFF. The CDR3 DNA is TGTGCCAGCAGCATACAGGGGAGGTCCTACAATGAGCAGTTCTTC.

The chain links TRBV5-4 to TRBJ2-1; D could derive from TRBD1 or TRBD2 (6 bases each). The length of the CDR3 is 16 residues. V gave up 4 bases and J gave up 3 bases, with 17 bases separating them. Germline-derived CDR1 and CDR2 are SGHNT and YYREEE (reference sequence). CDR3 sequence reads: CASSLGGGVFYNEQFF. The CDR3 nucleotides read TGTGCCAGCAGCCTGGGGGGCGGAGTCTTCTACAATGAGCAGTTCTTC.

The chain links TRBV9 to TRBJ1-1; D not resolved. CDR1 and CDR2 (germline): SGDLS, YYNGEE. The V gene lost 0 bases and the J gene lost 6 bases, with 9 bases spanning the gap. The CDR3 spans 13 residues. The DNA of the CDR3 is TGTGCCAGCAGCGTAGCTCTGGACCCTGAAGCTTTCTTT. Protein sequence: CASSVALDPEAFF.

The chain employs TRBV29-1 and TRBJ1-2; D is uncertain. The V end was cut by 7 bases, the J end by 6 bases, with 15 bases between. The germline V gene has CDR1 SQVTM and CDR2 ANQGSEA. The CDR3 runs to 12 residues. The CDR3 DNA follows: TGCAGCGCCCCGGGTCCGGGCGATGGCTACACCTTC. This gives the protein CSAPGPGDGYTF.

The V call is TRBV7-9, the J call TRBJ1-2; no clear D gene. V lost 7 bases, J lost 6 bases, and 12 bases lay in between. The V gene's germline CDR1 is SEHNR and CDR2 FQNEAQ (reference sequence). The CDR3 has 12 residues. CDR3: CASTEAGDGYTF. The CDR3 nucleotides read TGTGCCAGCACCGAGGCGGGTGATGGCTACACCTTC.

CDR3 residues: CASRSSGGNTGELFF. The CDR3 DNA reads TGTGCCAGCAGATCTAGCGGGGGAAACACCGGGGAGCTGTTTTTT. V and J are TRBV6-5 and TRBJ2-2, with 10 bases identical to TRBD2. Germline V gene data show CDR1 as MNHEY and CDR2 as SVGAGI. Trimming took 6 bases from V and 2 from J; bases not matched to a gene: 3. This CDR3 contains 15 residues.

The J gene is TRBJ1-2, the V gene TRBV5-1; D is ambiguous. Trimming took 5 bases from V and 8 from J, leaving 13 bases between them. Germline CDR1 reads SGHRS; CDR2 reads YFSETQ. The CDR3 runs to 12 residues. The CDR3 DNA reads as TGCGCCAGCAGTTTCGGGGTTGGAGGCTACACCTTC. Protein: CASSFGVGGYTF.

CDR3 region: CASGLGAGSNQPQHF. The CDR3 DNA follows: TGTGCCAGTGGGCTGGGGGCAGGAAGCAATCAGCCCCAGCATTTT. This chain uses TRBV19 with TRBJ1-5; possible D gene TRBD1, 6 bases. Germline V CDR1 and CDR2: LNHDA, SQIVND (reference sequence). This CDR3 has 15 residues. V lost 8 bases and J 1 base, leaving 15 bases between the germline ends.

CDR3: CASSRDINYGYTF. CDR3 sequence (DNA): TGTGCCAGCAGCAGAGACATTAACTATGGCTACACCTTC. The chain recombines TRBV6-6 with TRBJ1-2; D uncertain. This CDR3 has 13 residues. The V and J ends lost 6 bases and 1 base respectively, with 9 bases between them. Germline V lookup: CDR1 MNHNY, CDR2 SVGAGI (reference sequence).

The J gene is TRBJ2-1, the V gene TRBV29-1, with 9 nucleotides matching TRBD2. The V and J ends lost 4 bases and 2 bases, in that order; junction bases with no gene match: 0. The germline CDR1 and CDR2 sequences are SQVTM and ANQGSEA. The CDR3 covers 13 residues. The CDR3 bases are TGCAGCGTTGGCGGGGGGGCCTACAATGAGCAGTTCTTC. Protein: CSVGGGAYNEQFF.

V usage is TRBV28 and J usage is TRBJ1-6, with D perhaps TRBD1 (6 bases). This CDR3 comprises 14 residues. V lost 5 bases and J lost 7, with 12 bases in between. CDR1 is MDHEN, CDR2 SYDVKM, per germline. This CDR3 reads CASSLGARNSPLHF. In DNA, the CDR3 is TGTGCCAGCAGTCTGGGGGCGAGAAATTCACCCCTCCACTTT.

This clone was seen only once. The CDR3 DNA sequence: TGTGCCAGCAGCCCCAGCGGGGGTAACACTGAAGCTTTCTTT. The encoded protein is CASSPSGGNTEAFF. The chain is built from TRBV11-2 and TRBJ1-1; D is possibly TRBD1 (5 bases). With 5 bases removed from V and 2 bases from J, the gap between germline ends came to 12 bases. CDR1 SGHAT and CDR2 FQNNGV come from the germline V gene. The CDR3 is made up of 14 amino acids.

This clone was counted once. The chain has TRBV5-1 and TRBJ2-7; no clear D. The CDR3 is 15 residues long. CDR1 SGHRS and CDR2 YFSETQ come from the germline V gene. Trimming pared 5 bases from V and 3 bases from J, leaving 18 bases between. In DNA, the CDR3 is TGCGCCAGCAGTGGCTTGGGCTTTGATTTCTACGAGCAGTACTTC. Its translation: CASSGLGFDFYEQYF.

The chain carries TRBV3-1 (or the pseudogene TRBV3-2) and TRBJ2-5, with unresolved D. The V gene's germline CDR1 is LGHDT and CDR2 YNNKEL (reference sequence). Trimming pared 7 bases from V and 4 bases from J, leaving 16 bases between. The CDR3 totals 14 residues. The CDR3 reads CASNHWSQLETQYF. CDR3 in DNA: TGTGCCAGCAACCATTGGAGTCAGTTAGAGACCCAGTACTTC.

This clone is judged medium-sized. The CDR3 DNA reads as TGTGCCAGCAGCCTGGGACTAGCGGGAGGTCACTCCTACGAGCAGTACTTC. It encodes CASSLGLAGGHSYEQYF. The V gene is TRBV5-6, the J gene TRBJ2-7, with 15 bases matching TRBD2. The CDR3 length is 17 residues. V was pared by 4 bases and J by 0 bases, with 5 bases of the junction left unmatched. CDR1 and CDR2 (germline): SGHDT, YYEEEE.

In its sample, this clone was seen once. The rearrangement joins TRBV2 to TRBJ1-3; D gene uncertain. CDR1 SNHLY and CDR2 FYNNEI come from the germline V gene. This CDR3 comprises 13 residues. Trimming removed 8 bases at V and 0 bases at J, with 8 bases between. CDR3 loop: CASRPASGNTIYF. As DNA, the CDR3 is TGTGCCAGCCGCCCAGCCTCTGGAAACACCATATATTTT.

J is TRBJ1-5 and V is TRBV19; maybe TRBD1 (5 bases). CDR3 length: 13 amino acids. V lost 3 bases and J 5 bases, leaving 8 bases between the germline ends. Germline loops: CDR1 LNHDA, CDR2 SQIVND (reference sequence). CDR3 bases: TGTGCCAGTAGTATGTTGGGGGATCAGCCCCAGCATTTT. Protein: CASSMLGDQPQHF.

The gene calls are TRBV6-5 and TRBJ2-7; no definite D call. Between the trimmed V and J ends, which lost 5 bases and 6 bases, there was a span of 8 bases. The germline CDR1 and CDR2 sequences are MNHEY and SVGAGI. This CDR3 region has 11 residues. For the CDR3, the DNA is TGTGCCAGCAGTCAGCCGGGCGAGCAGTACTTC. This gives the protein CASSQPGEQYF.

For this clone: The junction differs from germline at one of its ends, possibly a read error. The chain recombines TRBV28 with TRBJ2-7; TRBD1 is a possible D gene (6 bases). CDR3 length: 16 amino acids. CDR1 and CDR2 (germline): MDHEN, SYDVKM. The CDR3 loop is CASSFWGGTPSHEQYF. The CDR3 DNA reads TGTGCCAGCAGTTTTTGGGGTGGGACACCCTCCCACGAGCAGTACTTC.

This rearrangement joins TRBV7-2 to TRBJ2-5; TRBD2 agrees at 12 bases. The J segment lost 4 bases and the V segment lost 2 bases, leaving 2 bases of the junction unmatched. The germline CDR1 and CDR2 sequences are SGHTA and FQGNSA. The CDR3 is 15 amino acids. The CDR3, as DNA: TGTGCCAGCAGCTTATCGGGACTAGCGGGAGAGACCCAGTACTTC. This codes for CASSLSGLAGETQYF.

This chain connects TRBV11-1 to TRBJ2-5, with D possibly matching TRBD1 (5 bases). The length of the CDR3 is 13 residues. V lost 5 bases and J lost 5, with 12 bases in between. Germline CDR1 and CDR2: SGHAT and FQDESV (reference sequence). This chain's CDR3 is CASSPGPGETQYF. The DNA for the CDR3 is TGTGCCAGCAGCCCAGGCCCAGGGGAGACCCAGTACTTC.

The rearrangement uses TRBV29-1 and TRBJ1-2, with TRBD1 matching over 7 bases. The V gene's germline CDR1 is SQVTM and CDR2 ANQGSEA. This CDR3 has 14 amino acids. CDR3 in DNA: TGCAGTGTGGGGACAGCGTATTCTGCCTATGGCTACACCTTC. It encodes CSVGTAYSAYGYTF.

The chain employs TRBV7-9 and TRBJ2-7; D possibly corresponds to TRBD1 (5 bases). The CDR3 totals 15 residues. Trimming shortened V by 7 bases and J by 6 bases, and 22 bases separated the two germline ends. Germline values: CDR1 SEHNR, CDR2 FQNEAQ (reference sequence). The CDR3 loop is CASTHTGIISLEQYF. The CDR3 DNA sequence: TGTGCCAGCACTCATACAGGAATTATTTCCCTCGAGCAGTACTTC.

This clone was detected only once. This chain's CDR3 is CASSGTGVNTEAFF. CDR3 sequence (DNA): TGTGCCAGCAGCGGTACAGGGGTTAACACTGAAGCTTTCTTT. V is TRBV5-4 and J is TRBJ1-1; TRBD1 aligns across 7 bases. J lost 2 bases, V lost 4 bases, and 5 bases had no gene match. Germline CDR1 SGHNT, CDR2 YYREEE (reference sequence). This CDR3 has 14 residues.